The 22 T cell receptor beta chains below all came from one sample that was sequenced in a study of blood T cell repertoires in COVID-19. Some clones are missing from TCRdb's copy, which holds only in-frame ones; the method was immunoSEQ multiplex PCR. The table lists 64,000 or so clones, approximately 83% of them singletons. Material: peripheral blood. The receptor source for this set is a man aged 35 to 55 with acute or convalescent COVID-19.

The CDR3 protein is CASSVGTVNTEAFF. CDR3 nucleotide sequence: TGTGCCAGCAGCGTAGGGACAGTTAACACTGAAGCTTTCTTT. V gene TRBV9 combines with J gene TRBJ1-1; maybe TRBD1 (6 bases). The CDR3 is 14 amino acids. V dropped 0 bases and J dropped 2 bases, with 8 bases sitting between them. CDR1 and CDR2 from the germline V gene are SGDLS and YYNGEE.

This sequence joins TRBV6-5 and TRBJ1-2; maybe TRBD1 (5 bases). V gave up 6 bases and J gave up 8 bases, with 13 bases separating them. Germline values: CDR1 MNHEY, CDR2 SVGAGI. The CDR3 is 12 amino acids. In nucleotides, the CDR3 is TGTGCCAGCAGGCCAGGGTTGCGAGGCTACACCTTC. It specifies CASRPGLRGYTF.

This chain uses TRBV6-5 with TRBJ1-1; maybe TRBD1 (5 bases). Trimming left V 10 bases short and J 5 bases short, with 20 bases between. The CDR3 is 14 residues long. Germline CDR1 MNHEY, CDR2 SVGAGI. The CDR3 region is CATKQQEGGTEAFF. The CDR3, as DNA: TGTGCCACCAAGCAACAGGAGGGCGGGACTGAAGCTTTCTTT.

In this sample, this clone turned up once. This sequence joins TRBV4-1 and TRBJ1-1; tentative D call: TRBD1 (5 bases). Germline lookup yields CDR1 MGHRA and CDR2 YSYEKL. The V and J ends lost 4 bases and 5 bases respectively, with 17 bases between them. The CDR3 totals 15 residues. CDR3 DNA sequence: TGCGCCAGCAGCCCGCCGTCGGGTGGGGGGACTGAAGCTTTCTTT. It is translated as CASSPPSGGGTEAFF.

This sequence joins TRBV7-8 and TRBJ1-4, with D uncertain. CDR3 length equals 13 residues. Between the trimmed V and J ends, which lost 4 bases and 8 bases, there was a span of 11 bases. Germline CDR1 and CDR2: SGHVS and FQNEAQ. The CDR3 nucleotides read TGTGCCAGCAGCTCCCCCAGATTCGAAAAACTGTTTTTT. The encoded protein is CASSSPRFEKLFF.

The chain joins TRBV7-2 to TRBJ2-7, with TRBD2 matching 8 bases. Per the germline V gene, CDR1 is SGHTA and CDR2 is FQGNSA. V was clipped by 4 bases and J by 4 bases; unmatched bases: 6. CDR3 size: 14 residues. CDR3 sequence reads: CASSSPGLEYEQYF. The CDR3 DNA reads as TGTGCCAGCAGCTCTCCGGGACTAGAATACGAGCAGTACTTC.

The genes are TRBV5-1 and TRBJ1-1; possible D gene TRBD1, 6 bases. This CDR3 comprises 14 residues. Germline assignment: CDR1 SGHRS and CDR2 YFSETQ. Trimming stripped 3 bases from V and 2 bases from J, with 11 bases between. This chain's CDR3 is CASSWTVGNTEAFF. The CDR3 bases are TGCGCCAGCAGCTGGACAGTAGGAAACACTGAAGCTTTCTTT.

The chain recombines TRBV5-4 with TRBJ1-1, with D maybe TRBD1 (6 bases). The CDR3 is 13 residues long. Per the germline V gene, CDR1 is SGHNT and CDR2 is YYREEE (reference sequence). V was cut by 5 bases and J by 1 base, with 9 bases left in between. As DNA, the CDR3 is TGTGCCAGCAGGCTACAGGGGAACACTGAAGCTTTCTTT. The encoded protein is CASRLQGNTEAFF. The whole variable domain, filled in from reference TRBV5-4 and TRBJ1-1, reads ETGVTQSPTHLIKTRGQQVTLRCSSQSGHNTVSWYQQALGQGPQFIFQYYREEENGRGNFPPRFSGLQFPNYSSELNVNALELDDSALYLCASRLQGNTEAFFGQGTRLTVV.

The chain uses TRBV24-1 and TRBJ1-2; possible D gene TRBD1, 6 bases. The V end lost 2 bases, the J end lost 7 bases, and 13 bases lay between the germline ends. Germline CDR1 is KGHDR and CDR2 is SFDVKD. There are 14 residues in the CDR3. The CDR3 sequence: CATSDWDKGRGYTF. The CDR3 coding sequence is TGTGCCACCAGTGATTGGGACAAAGGTCGTGGCTACACCTTC.

The V and J genes are TRBV5-4 and TRBJ2-3; 9 nucleotides line up with TRBD1. Germline V CDR1 and CDR2: SGHNT, YYREEE (reference sequence). Germline trimming cut 1 base from V and 4 bases from J; bases unmatched to any gene: 4. This CDR3 region has 15 residues. Here the CDR3 DNA reads TGTGCCAGCAGCTTGAGCGGACAGGGGCCAGATACGCAGTATTTT. Translated: CASSLSGQGPDTQYF.

This clone has only a few counts. The chain is built from TRBV9 and TRBJ1-4; 10 bases are shared with TRBD1. CDR3 length: 15 amino acids. V lost 4 bases to trimming and J lost 7 bases; unmatched junction nucleotides: 7. CDR1 and CDR2 from the germline V gene are SGDLS and YYNGEE. In nucleotides, the CDR3 is TGTGCCAGCAGCACAAGGACAGGGGGAGGTGAAAAACTGTTTTTT. It yields the protein CASSTRTGGGEKLFF.

J is TRBJ1-1 and V is TRBV4-2; the D gene is possibly TRBD1 (6 bases). The V end lost 9 bases, the J end lost 3 bases, and 11 bases lay between the germline ends. The CDR3 runs to 12 residues. Per germline, CDR1 LGHNA and CDR2 YNFKEQ. The CDR3 reads CASTGGHTEAFF. The CDR3, as DNA: TGTGCCAGTACTGGGGGCCACACTGAAGCTTTCTTT.

The V call is TRBV25-1, the J call TRBJ1-4; D might be TRBD1 (5 bases). The CDR3 contains 14 residues. V was clipped by 3 bases and J by 4 bases, with 9 bases between them. CDR1 and CDR2 from the germline V gene are MGHDK and SYGVNS. The CDR3 bases are TGTGCCAGCAGTGAGGGGGGGGTTAATGAAAAACTGTTTTTT. As protein: CASSEGGVNEKLFF. Filled out from reference TRBV25-1 and TRBJ1-4, the complete variable domain reads EADIYQTPRYLVIGTGKKITLECSQTMGHDKMYWYQQDPGMELHLIHYSYGVNSTEKGDLSSESTVSRIRTEHFPLTLESARPSHTSQYLCASSEGGVNEKLFFGSGTQLSVL.

Here the CDR3 DNA reads TGTGCCAGCAGCAGAACAGGGGAAGCTTTCTTT. Translated, it gives CASSRTGEAFF. The chain joins TRBV11-3 to TRBJ1-1; D perhaps matches TRBD1 (6 bases). Germline V gives CDR1 SGHNT, CDR2 YENEEA. The CDR3 sequence is 11 residues long. V was pared by 5 bases and J by 8 bases, with 9 bases between.

The chain has TRBV11-2 and TRBJ2-7; maybe TRBD1 (6 bases). The CDR3 sequence is 14 residues long. With 4 bases removed from V and 2 bases from J, the gap between germline ends came to 12 bases. Germline V CDR1 and CDR2: SGHAT, FQNNGV. The CDR3: CASSWTAPAYEQYF. CDR3 sequence (DNA): TGTGCCAGCAGCTGGACAGCTCCGGCCTACGAGCAGTACTTC.

The chain joins TRBV5-5 to TRBJ2-3; 9 positions agree with TRBD1. The CDR3 consists of 16 residues. Trimming removed 0 bases from V and 0 bases from J; junction bases left unmatched: 2. Per germline, CDR1 SGHKS and CDR2 YYEKEE (reference sequence). DNA for the CDR3: TGTGCCAGCAGCTTGGCCGGGACAGGGAGCACAGATACGCAGTATTTT. Translating gives CASSLAGTGSTDTQYF.

The rearrangement links TRBV5-1 to TRBJ1-1, with a tentative D call TRBD1 (6 bases). The V end was cut by 2 bases, the J end by 4 bases, with 12 bases between. The CDR3 contains 14 residues. Germline V gene sequence: CDR1 SGHRS, CDR2 YFSETQ. The CDR3 region has the DNA TGCGCCAGCAGCTTTACAGGGTTGGGCACTGAAGCTTTCTTT. As protein: CASSFTGLGTEAFF.

In the case of this clone: Other DNA sequences from this sample encode an identical CDR3 as well. The chain recombines TRBV14 with TRBJ1-6; 12 nucleotides line up with TRBD1. CDR3 length equals 15 residues. The V and J ends lost 4 bases and 9 bases, in that order; junction bases with no gene match: 4. The germline V gene has CDR1 SGHDN and CDR2 FVKESK. The CDR3 DNA reads as TGTGCCAGCAGCCCGGGACAGGGGGCAGGTTCACCCCTCCACTTT. Its protein product is CASSPGQGAGSPLHF.

The V call is TRBV2, the J call TRBJ2-6; TRBD1 matches 9 bases. Germline V lookup: CDR1 SNHLY, CDR2 FYNNEI. The CDR3 covers 16 residues. V gave up 6 bases and J gave up 3 bases; unmatched junction bases: 6. CDR3 amino acids: CASRDWTGDGANVLTF. The DNA for the CDR3 is TGTGCCAGCAGGGACTGGACAGGGGATGGGGCCAACGTCCTGACTTTC.

Here the CDR3 DNA reads TGTGCTAGTGGCCTGGGACTCTCCTACGAGCAGTACTTC. Its protein product is CASGLGLSYEQYF. This chain connects TRBV12-5 to TRBJ2-7; perhaps TRBD2 as D (6 bases). Germline V CDR1 and CDR2: LGHNT, FRNRAP. This CDR3 is built from 13 residues. Trimming left V 6 bases short and J 0 bases short, with 9 bases between.

The J gene is TRBJ2-2, the V gene TRBV24-1; TRBD1 is a possible D gene (6 bases). Germline V gene sequence: CDR1 KGHDR, CDR2 SFDVKD. Trimming cost V 4 bases and J 5 bases, with 16 bases left between them. The CDR3 covers 16 residues. This CDR3 is CATSDSYKGETGELFF. CDR3 DNA sequence: TGTGCCACCAGTGACAGCTACAAGGGGGAGACCGGGGAGCTGTTTTTT.

V and J are TRBV28 and TRBJ2-5, with 8 bases aligning to TRBD2. The V and J ends lost 5 bases and 3 bases, in that order; junction bases with no gene match: 8. Germline V gene lookup returns CDR1 MDHEN and CDR2 SYDVKM. The CDR3 length is 15 residues. The CDR3 spells CASSLASGGKETQYF. The CDR3 DNA reads as TGTGCCAGCAGTCTTGCGTCGGGGGGGAAAGAGACCCAGTACTTC.